This TCR beta chain is drawn from a study of blood T cell repertoires in COVID-19. Using immunoSEQ multiplex PCR, the repertoire was profiled, and TCRdb retains in-frame clones only, with some absent. This table holds about 180,000 clones, around 85% found once. This clonotype was obtained from a man between 50 and 59 years old with active or convalescent COVID-19. Sequenced input: peripheral blood.

The CDR3 region is CASSPLADSYEQYF. The CDR3 DNA reads TGCGCCAGCAGCCCGCTCGCGGATTCCTACGAGCAGTACTTC. This rearrangement joins TRBV5-1 to TRBJ2-7, with D unresolved. CDR3 length equals 14 residues. The germline CDR1 and CDR2 sequences are SGHRS and YFSETQ. V gave up 4 bases and J gave up 1 base, with 12 bases separating them.